Listed here are 27 T cell receptor beta chains from one sample, sequenced in a study of blood T cell repertoires in COVID-19. The method was immunoSEQ multiplex PCR; TCRdb's version includes in-frame clones alone and lacks a portion of them. The data contain some 530,000 clones, 80% to 90% of them singletons. Material for sequencing was peripheral blood. The origin of the receptors is a human donor in a cohort sampled during active COVID-19.

The chain carries TRBV12-5 and TRBJ2-7; 8 positions match TRBD1. This CDR3 contains 13 residues. J gave up 5 bases and V 4 bases, and 4 bases lay outside the gene matches. Germline V gives CDR1 LGHNT, CDR2 FRNRAP. The chain's CDR3 is CASGSHRGDEQYF. DNA of the CDR3: TGTGCTAGTGGTTCACACAGGGGGGACGAGCAGTACTTC. The full variable domain, completed using reference TRBV12-5 and TRBJ2-7, is DARVTQTPRHKVTEMGQEVTMRCQPILGHNTVFWYRQTMMQGLELLAYFRNRAPLDDSGMPKDRFSAEMPDATLATLKIQPSEPRDSAVYFCASGSHRGDEQYFGPGTRLTVT.

Here the CDR3 reads CASSQDGGGHGNGEQFF. The CDR3 region has the DNA TGTGCCAGCAGCCAAGACGGTGGAGGGCACGGGAACGGTGAGCAGTTCTTC. V and J are TRBV3-1 (or the pseudogene TRBV3-2) and TRBJ2-1; possibly TRBD2 for D (6 bases). The CDR3 length is 17 residues. Germline-derived CDR1 and CDR2 are LGHDT and YNNKEL (reference sequence). V lost 0 bases to trimming and J lost 9 bases, with 21 bases between them.

The chain couples TRBV5-1 to TRBJ2-7; 9 nucleotides align to TRBD1. The germline gives CDR1 SGHRS, CDR2 YFSETQ. After removal of 4 bases from V and 1 base from J, the junction contained 6 bases not matched to a gene. This CDR3 contains 15 residues. The CDR3 here is CASSVSTGGSYEQYF. CDR3 DNA sequence: TGCGCCAGCAGCGTCTCGACAGGGGGGTCCTACGAGCAGTACTTC.

The chain uses TRBV6-5 and TRBJ1-1; TRBD1 matches 9 bases. There are 14 residues in the CDR3. V was clipped by 6 bases and J by 5 bases; unmatched bases: 7. Germline CDR1 and CDR2: MNHEY and SVGAGI. CDR3 nucleotides: TGTGCCAGCAGCGATACAGGGGGCGAGACTGAAGCTTTCTTT. Its translation is CASSDTGGETEAFF.

The J gene is TRBJ2-1, the V gene TRBV9, with 13 bases that match TRBD2. V lost 0 bases to trimming and J lost 5 bases; unmatched junction nucleotides: 2. The CDR3 runs to 16 residues. CDR1 is SGDLS and CDR2 is YYNGEE in the germline V gene. The CDR3 DNA reads TGTGCCAGCAGCGTAGGACTAGCGGGGGGAGACAATGAGCAGTTCTTC. Protein: CASSVGLAGGDNEQFF.

The V and J genes are TRBV13 and TRBJ2-2, with 14 bases fitting TRBD2. CDR3 length: 18 residues. Germline V CDR1 and CDR2: PRHDT, FYEKMQ (reference sequence). The V and J ends lost 5 bases and 5 bases, in that order; junction bases with no gene match: 10. The CDR3 DNA reads TGTGCCAGCAGCCTGGGACTAGCGGGAGCCCCGGGGACCGGGGAGCTGTTTTTT. The encoded protein is CASSLGLAGAPGTGELFF.

The chain is built from TRBV5-1 and TRBJ2-2; D perhaps matches TRBD1 (5 bases). The CDR3 loop spans 16 amino acids. With 0 bases removed from V and 0 bases from J, the gap between germline ends came to 9 bases. The germline gives CDR1 SGHRS, CDR2 YFSETQ. The CDR3 loop is CASSLEGEPNTGELFF. For the CDR3, the DNA is TGCGCCAGCAGCTTGGAAGGGGAACCGAACACCGGGGAGCTGTTTTTT.

V gene TRBV6-5 combines with J gene TRBJ2-5; 7 nucleotides agree with TRBD2. This CDR3 has 15 amino acids. Germline V gives CDR1 MNHEY, CDR2 SVGAGI. V gave up 8 bases and J gave up 1 base; unmatched junction bases: 10. The CDR3 sequence: CASSPGIAGQETQYF. The DNA for the CDR3 is TGTGCCAGCTCGCCCGGGATAGCGGGCCAAGAGACCCAGTACTTC.

The chain couples TRBV19 to TRBJ1-1; D is undetermined. CDR1 is LNHDA, CDR2 SQIVND, per germline (reference sequence). This CDR3 contains 12 residues. Trimming removed 5 bases at V and 5 bases at J, with 9 bases between. The CDR3 DNA reads TGTGCCAGTAGTGCTAGAGGTACTGAAGCTTTCTTT. Its translation is CASSARGTEAFF.

The chain carries TRBV27 and TRBJ2-2, with D possibly matching TRBD2 (7 bases). Germline loops: CDR1 MNHEY, CDR2 SMNVEV (reference sequence). V was shortened by 2 bases and J by 7 bases, with 11 bases between the two germline ends. The CDR3 extends over 14 amino acids. The CDR3 here is CASSLGLGGGELFF. DNA of the CDR3: TGTGCCAGCAGTTTAGGACTAGGGGGCGGGGAGCTGTTTTTT.

The chain recombines TRBV10-3 with TRBJ2-2, with TRBD2 identical over 10 bases. V lost 3 bases, J lost 6 bases, and 7 bases stayed unmatched. The length of the CDR3 is 16 residues. Germline loops: CDR1 ENHRY, CDR2 SYGVKD. The CDR3 is CAISDGRLAGAGELFF. DNA for the CDR3: TGTGCCATCAGTGATGGGAGGCTAGCGGGAGCCGGGGAGCTGTTTTTT.

CDR3 nucleotide sequence: TGTGCCAGACGCCAGGGGGGGAACACTGAAGCTTTCTTT. Encoded protein: CARRQGGNTEAFF. The chain combines TRBV6-6 with TRBJ1-1, with 7 bases lining up with TRBD1. CDR3 length: 13 amino acids. V lost 9 bases to trimming and J lost 1 base; unmatched junction nucleotides: 5. Germline CDR1 is MNHNY and CDR2 is SVGAGI (reference sequence).

The J gene is TRBJ2-1, the V gene TRBV7-3; TRBD2 matches 8 bases. In germline, CDR1 is SGHTA, CDR2 FQGTGA. V dropped 5 bases and J dropped 13; count of bases not matched to a gene: 13. The CDR3 is 14 residues long. CDR3 sequence (DNA): TGTGCCAGCAGCCCCGTACTCTCTAGCGGGTTCCAGTTCTTC. It codes for CASSPVLSSGFQFF.

The chain combines TRBV9 with TRBJ2-1; the match to TRBD2 covers 7 bases. The CDR3 length is 15 residues. Per the germline V gene, CDR1 is SGDLS and CDR2 is YYNGEE. Losses at the gene ends were 5 bases for V and 6 bases for J; bases not matched to a gene: 11. CDR3 residues: CASRTGTTGGNEQFF. For the CDR3, the DNA is TGTGCCAGCAGGACCGGGACTACTGGGGGCAATGAGCAGTTCTTC.

V is TRBV20-1 and J is TRBJ1-2; D gene uncertain. The V and J ends lost 0 bases and 7 bases respectively, with 6 bases between them. This CDR3 is 11 amino acids long. Germline-derived CDR1 and CDR2 are DFQATT and SNEGSKA (reference sequence). Written as DNA, the CDR3 is TGCAGTGCTAGAGACAGGATTGGCTACACCTTC. Its protein is CSARDRIGYTF.

This clone showed up just once. This chain links TRBV6-1 with TRBJ1-1; 12 bases line up with TRBD1. Per the germline V gene, CDR1 is MNHNS and CDR2 is SASEGT. V dropped 3 bases and J dropped 0; count of bases not matched to a gene: 5. The CDR3 consists of 17 residues. Here the CDR3 reads CASSDYRDRGLNTEAFF. CDR3 sequence (DNA): TGTGCCAGCAGTGACTACCGGGACAGGGGGCTGAACACTGAAGCTTTCTTT.

The chain joins TRBV28 to TRBJ1-1; TRBD1 matches 11 bases. Losses at the gene ends were 3 bases for V and 6 bases for J; bases not matched to a gene: 15. Germline V gives CDR1 MDHEN, CDR2 SYDVKM. The CDR3 loop spans 18 amino acids. The DNA of the CDR3 is TGTGCCAGCAGTTTGCACCCCGGGACAGGGGGTTCGAATCCTGAAGCTTTCTTT. Its translation is CASSLHPGTGGSNPEAFF.

The rearrangement joins TRBV6-1 to TRBJ1-2, with D possibly being TRBD1 (5 bases). V lost 2 bases, J lost 7 bases, and 14 bases lay in between. CDR1 is MNHNS and CDR2 is SASEGT in the germline V gene. The length of the CDR3 is 14 residues. CDR3 in amino acids: CASSEYVREVGYTF. The DNA for the CDR3 is TGTGCCAGCAGTGAATACGTCAGGGAGGTTGGCTACACCTTC.

This CDR3 reads CARGDKVNQPQHF. The CDR3 coding sequence is TGTGCCAGGGGTGACAAGGTCAATCAGCCCCAGCATTTT. The chain joins TRBV19 to TRBJ1-5; D is undetermined. V gave up 9 bases and J gave up 3 bases, with 12 bases separating them. The CDR3 has 13 residues. From germline, CDR1 is LNHDA and CDR2 SQIVND (reference sequence).

This chain connects TRBV6-2 or TRBV6-3 to TRBJ1-1; TRBD1 agrees at 9 bases. The germline V gene has CDR1 MNHEY and CDR2 SVGEGT. Germline trimming cut 5 bases from V and 3 bases from J; bases unmatched to any gene: 7. This CDR3 spans 15 amino acids. The CDR3 spells CASSATGTGHTEAFF. For the CDR3, the DNA is TGTGCCAGCAGTGCAACCGGGACAGGGCACACTGAAGCTTTCTTT.

The V gene is TRBV6-5, the J gene TRBJ1-6; 7 nucleotides line up with TRBD1. The germline gives CDR1 MNHEY, CDR2 SVGAGI. This CDR3 contains 13 residues. Losses at the gene ends were 7 bases for V and 5 bases for J; bases not matched to a gene: 2. CDR3 region: CASKGGHNSPLHF. The CDR3 region has the DNA TGTGCCAGCAAAGGGGGCCATAATTCACCCCTCCACTTT.

The chain carries TRBV27 and TRBJ2-2; TRBD1 might be the D (5 bases). Looked up from germline, CDR1 is MNHEY and CDR2 is SMNVEV (reference sequence). V was cut by 8 bases and J by 2 bases, with 12 bases left in between. The CDR3 totals 14 residues. CDR3 DNA: TGTGCCAGCCAGGGAACGGTTAACACCGGGGAGCTGTTTTTT. As protein: CASQGTVNTGELFF.

The chain uses TRBV5-1 and TRBJ1-1, with a possible D match to TRBD1 (6 bases). V lost 0 bases to trimming and J lost 0 bases, with 12 bases between them. The CDR3 has 16 residues. Looked up from germline, CDR1 is SGHRS and CDR2 is YFSETQ. The CDR3 spells CASSLGLDSLNTEAFF. The DNA of the CDR3 is TGCGCCAGCAGCTTGGGACTGGACAGCTTGAACACTGAAGCTTTCTTT.

The genes are TRBV7-2 and TRBJ2-4, with D possibly matching TRBD1 (5 bases). The length of the CDR3 is 14 residues. CDR1 SGHTA and CDR2 FQGNSA come from the germline V gene. Trimming removed 4 bases at V and 3 bases at J, with 10 bases between. The CDR3 spells CASSSVRVKNIQYF. As DNA, the CDR3 is TGTGCCAGCAGCTCTGTCAGGGTCAAAAACATTCAGTACTTC.

In its sample, this clone was seen once. V usage is TRBV13 and J usage is TRBJ2-3, with D tentatively TRBD2 (6 bases). V dropped 4 bases and J dropped 11 bases, with 16 bases sitting between them. The CDR3 loop spans 13 amino acids. CDR1 is PRHDT and CDR2 is FYEKMQ in the germline V gene (reference sequence). The CDR3 coding sequence is TGTGCCAGCAGCTCCCTCCAGGGCGGGATGCAGTATTTT. Its translation: CASSSLQGGMQYF.

This clone was counted a single time. The V gene is TRBV30, the J gene TRBJ1-2; D is undetermined. In germline, CDR1 is GTSNPN, CDR2 SVGIG (reference sequence). Trimming shortened V by 2 bases and J by 1 base, and 8 bases separated the two germline ends. The CDR3 has 13 residues. The CDR3 protein is CAWSSGYNYGYTF. The CDR3 nucleotides read TGTGCCTGGAGTTCAGGTTATAACTATGGCTACACCTTC. Based on the CDR3 plus reference TRBV30 and TRBJ1-2, the full variable domain is SQTIHQWPATLVQPVGSPLSLECTVEGTSNPNLYWYRQAAGRGLQLLFYSVGIGQISSEVPQNLSASRPQDRQFILSSKKLLLSDSGFYLCAWSSGYNYGYTFGSGTRLTVV.

In this sample, this clone turned up once. The CDR3 loop is CASSPRLAGVTHEQYF. The DNA of the CDR3 is TGTGCCAGCAGCCCCCGACTAGCGGGAGTTACCCACGAGCAGTACTTC. The V call is TRBV7-2, the J call TRBJ2-7; TRBD2 matches at 12 bases. V trimming: 5 bases; J trimming: 5 bases; junction bases outside the gene matches: 10. Germline loops: CDR1 SGHTA, CDR2 FQGNSA. CDR3 length equals 16 residues.